The sequence of this TCR beta chain was determined in a study of graft-versus-host responses after intestinal transplantation. Overall study context: Each recipient received anti-thymocyte globulin induction, then tacrolimus and steroids for two to three years.

The repertoire was sequenced with immunoSEQ multiplex PCR; TCRdb's copy has only in-frame clones and lacks some. The table has about 120,000 clones, just under 95% seen once; the top ten hold less than 0.55%. Concerning this clone: The antigen remains undetermined.

The TCR sequence derives from a human donor who received an intestinal transplant. The sequencing used unstimulated CD8+ T cells sorted from spleen or lymph node cells, collected before intestinal transplant.

CDR3 nucleotides: TGTGCCAGCAGCGCTCGGACAGGCGCCTACAATGAGCAGTTCTTC. Translated: CASSARTGAYNEQFF. The chain combines TRBV6-1 with TRBJ2-1; TRBD1 matches 7 bases. The germline CDR1 and CDR2 sequences are MNHNS and SASEGT. This CDR3 is 15 amino acids long. The J segment lost 2 bases and the V segment lost 6 bases, leaving 7 bases of the junction unmatched.